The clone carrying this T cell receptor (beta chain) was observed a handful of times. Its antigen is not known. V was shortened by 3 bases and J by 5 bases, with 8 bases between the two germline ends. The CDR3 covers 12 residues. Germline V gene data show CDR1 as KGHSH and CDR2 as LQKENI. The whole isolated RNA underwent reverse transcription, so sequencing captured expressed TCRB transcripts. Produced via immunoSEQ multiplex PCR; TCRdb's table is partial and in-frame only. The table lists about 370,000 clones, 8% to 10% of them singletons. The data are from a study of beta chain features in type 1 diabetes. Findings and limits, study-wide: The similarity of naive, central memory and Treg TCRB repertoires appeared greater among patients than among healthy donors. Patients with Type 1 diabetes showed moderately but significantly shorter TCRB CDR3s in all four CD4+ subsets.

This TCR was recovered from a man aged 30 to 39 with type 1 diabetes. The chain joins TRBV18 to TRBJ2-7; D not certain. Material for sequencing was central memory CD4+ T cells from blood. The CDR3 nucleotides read TGTGCCAGCTCACCGGGGTCCCACGAGCAGTACTTC. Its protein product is CASSPGSHEQYF. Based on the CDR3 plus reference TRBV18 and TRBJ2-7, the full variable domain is NAGVMQNPRHLVRRRGQEARLRCSPMKGHSHVYWYRQLPEEGLKFMVYLQKENIIDESGMPKERFSAEFPKEGPSILRIQQVVRGDSAAYFCASSPGSHEQYFGPGTRLTVT.